These 20 T cell receptor beta chains originate from one sample sequenced in a study of blood T cell repertoires in COVID-19. Sequenced by immunoSEQ multiplex PCR; TCRdb stores in-frame clones only, minus some. The sample yields tens of thousands of clones, about 88% seen once. The specimen was peripheral blood. The receptors were gathered from a man aged 65-85 years with acute or convalescent COVID-19.

V usage is TRBV15 and J usage is TRBJ1-4, with 8 bases aligning to TRBD1. CDR3 length equals 16 residues. The V gene end was trimmed by 3 bases and the J gene end by 3 bases; junction bases not matched to a gene: 6. Germline loops: CDR1 LNHNV, CDR2 YYDKDF (reference sequence). The CDR3 DNA reads as TGTGCCACCAGCAGTAAGGGCAGGGGGCCTAATGAAAAACTGTTTTTT. The encoded protein is CATSSKGRGPNEKLFF.

V usage is TRBV29-1 and J usage is TRBJ2-3; tentatively, D is TRBD2 (5 bases). The CDR3 has 14 amino acids. Germline CDR1 SQVTM, CDR2 ANQGSEA. V dropped 4 bases and J dropped 1 base, with 12 bases sitting between them. CDR3 residues: CSVGTGSGTDTQYF. As DNA, the CDR3 is TGCAGCGTTGGTACGGGGTCGGGCACAGATACGCAGTATTTT.

This clone was seen once. The chain carries TRBV5-4 and TRBJ2-2; TRBD1 agrees at 8 bases. CDR3 length: 15 residues. CDR1 and CDR2 from the germline V gene are SGHNT and YYREEE (reference sequence). Germline trimming cut 4 bases from V and 3 bases from J; bases unmatched to any gene: 5. CDR3 sequence: CASSQDREDTGELFF. CDR3 nucleotide sequence: TGTGCCAGCAGCCAGGACAGGGAGGACACCGGGGAGCTGTTTTTT.

The rearrangement links TRBV5-1 to TRBJ2-3; 11 positions match TRBD2. The germline CDR1 and CDR2 sequences are SGHRS and YFSETQ. J gave up 5 bases and V 5 bases, and 4 bases lay outside the gene matches. The CDR3 runs 14 residues. CDR3 sequence (DNA): TGCGCCAGCAGTACGGGACTAGCGGAAGATACGCAGTATTTT. This codes for CASSTGLAEDTQYF.

The rearrangement joins TRBV20-1 to TRBJ1-6, with D maybe TRBD1 (6 bases). V dropped 3 bases and J dropped 7 bases, with 19 bases sitting between them. Germline V gene lookup returns CDR1 DFQATT and CDR2 SNEGSKA (reference sequence). The CDR3 has 16 amino acids. The CDR3 nucleotides read TGCAGTGCTAGTCTCCAGGGGCCGGCCAGAAATTCACCCCTCCACTTT. Residues: CSASLQGPARNSPLHF.

The chain uses TRBV7-9 and TRBJ1-6, with D maybe TRBD1 (5 bases). Trimming pared 2 bases from V and 9 bases from J, leaving 17 bases between. Germline CDR1 is SEHNR and CDR2 is FQNEAQ (reference sequence). The CDR3 is 16 amino acids. The CDR3 reads CASSLFPGVGVSPLHF. CDR3 DNA: TGTGCCAGCAGCTTATTTCCGGGGGTCGGTGTTTCACCCCTCCACTTT.

CDR3 residues: CASSLQWPEEKLFF. CDR3 coding DNA: TGTGCCAGCAGCCTTCAATGGCCTGAAGAAAAACTGTTTTTT. The genes are TRBV7-2 and TRBJ1-4; no clear D gene. Germline V gives CDR1 SGHTA, CDR2 FQGNSA. The CDR3 length is 14 residues. Between the trimmed V and J ends, which lost 5 bases and 8 bases, there was a span of 15 bases.

This clone showed up just once. The V gene is TRBV7-9, the J gene TRBJ1-2, with TRBD1 as a possible D gene (5 bases). V was trimmed by 4 bases and J by 6 bases, leaving 15 bases between them. The CDR3 sequence is 14 residues long. CDR1 and CDR2 from the germline V gene are SEHNR and FQNEAQ (reference sequence). CDR3 DNA: TGTGCCAGCAGCTCCAGGACAAGGGGCCATGGCTACACCTTC. This gives the protein CASSSRTRGHGYTF.

The chain carries TRBV12-3 or TRBV12-4 and TRBJ1-1, with D maybe TRBD1 (6 bases). There are 12 residues in the CDR3. Between the trimmed V and J ends, which lost 10 bases and 0 bases, there was a span of 9 bases. The CDR3 sequence: CANNRVNTEAFF. CDR3 sequence (DNA): TGTGCCAACAACAGGGTGAACACTGAAGCTTTCTTT.

The chain carries TRBV3-1 (or the pseudogene TRBV3-2) and TRBJ2-5, with 7 bases identical to TRBD2. Looked up from germline, CDR1 is LGHDT and CDR2 is YNNKEL (reference sequence). V lost 4 bases, J lost 2 bases, and 10 bases stayed unmatched. This CDR3 comprises 16 residues. Here the CDR3 reads CASSPRSGLVQETQYF. CDR3 coding DNA: TGTGCCAGCAGCCCCCGAAGCGGACTAGTACAAGAGACCCAGTACTTC.

The chain couples TRBV6-5 to TRBJ1-4; 9 bases align to TRBD1. From germline, CDR1 is MNHEY and CDR2 SVGAGI. Germline trimming cut 6 bases from V and 8 bases from J; bases unmatched to any gene: 7. The CDR3 has 14 residues. CDR3 amino acids: CASRVGQGGEKLFF. In DNA form, the CDR3 reads TGTGCCAGCAGAGTGGGACAGGGAGGAGAAAAACTGTTTTTT.

J is TRBJ1-1 and V is TRBV6-2 or TRBV6-3, with 7 nucleotides matching TRBD1. The germline gives CDR1 MNHEY, CDR2 SVGEGT. The CDR3 length is 11 residues. The V gene end was trimmed by 6 bases and the J gene end by 7 bases; junction bases not matched to a gene: 2. CDR3 nucleotide sequence: TGTGCCAGCAGCCGGACAGGTGAAGCTTTCTTT. Protein sequence: CASSRTGEAFF.

The sample holds one count of this clone. At the DNA level, this CDR3 is encoded by other sequences in the same sample as well. The chain links TRBV5-1 to TRBJ1-5; D may be TRBD1 (6 bases). Germline V gives CDR1 SGHRS, CDR2 YFSETQ. The CDR3 is made up of 13 amino acids. The V end was cut by 4 bases, the J end by 4 bases, with 9 bases between. The CDR3 spells CASSPDRNQPQHF. The CDR3 DNA follows: TGCGCCAGCAGCCCGGACAGAAATCAGCCCCAGCATTTT.

The chain combines TRBV18 with TRBJ2-7; tentative D call: TRBD2 (6 bases). V shed 6 bases and J shed 6 bases, with 21 bases lying between them. CDR3 length: 15 amino acids. CDR1 is KGHSH and CDR2 is LQKENI in the germline V gene. CDR3 nucleotides: TGTGCCAGCTCTCCGGACGGGGGTAAGGCCTCCGAGCAGTACTTC. Translating gives CASSPDGGKASEQYF.

This chain links TRBV28 with TRBJ2-1; 8 positions agree with TRBD2. Losses at the gene ends were 4 bases for V and 6 bases for J; bases not matched to a gene: 8. This CDR3 contains 15 residues. CDR1 and CDR2 (germline): MDHEN, SYDVKM. For the CDR3, the DNA is TGTGCCAGCAGTTCTGGGTCAGCGGGAGTCAATGAGCAGTTCTTC. It codes for CASSSGSAGVNEQFF.

V gene TRBV4-2 combines with J gene TRBJ1-5; possibly TRBD1 for D (6 bases). Germline V CDR1 and CDR2: LGHNA, YNFKEQ. The V and J ends lost 4 bases and 5 bases respectively, with 15 bases between them. CDR3 size: 15 residues. The CDR3 loop is CASSPGVQGDQPQHF. The CDR3 nucleotides are TGTGCCAGCAGCCCCGGAGTACAGGGAGATCAGCCCCAGCATTTT.

CDR3 nucleotides: TGTGCCAGCAGCCTCGGACAGGCCTGGGCAGATACGCAGTATTTT. Encoded protein: CASSLGQAWADTQYF. V is TRBV5-6 and J is TRBJ2-3; 7 bases are shared with TRBD1. The CDR3 length is 15 residues. The germline gives CDR1 SGHDT, CDR2 YYEEEE. Losses at the gene ends were 4 bases for V and 4 bases for J; bases not matched to a gene: 9. The full variable domain, rest sourced from reference TRBV5-6 and TRBJ2-3, is DAGVTQSPTHLIKTRGQQVTLRCSPKSGHDTVSWYQQALGQGPQFIFQYYEEEERQRGNFPDRFSGHQFPNYSSELNVNALLLGDSALYLCASSLGQAWADTQYFGPGTRLTVL.

The V and J genes are TRBV28 and TRBJ2-5, with D possibly matching TRBD1 (5 bases). The germline V and J ends were trimmed by 5 bases and 4 bases, with 17 bases remaining between them. In germline, CDR1 is MDHEN, CDR2 SYDVKM. CDR3 length equals 15 residues. The CDR3 sequence is CASSPKGRVRETQYF. CDR3 bases: TGTGCCAGCAGTCCTAAGGGCAGGGTACGAGAGACCCAGTACTTC.

The chain recombines TRBV30 with TRBJ1-6; 9 nucleotides line up with TRBD1. V lost 0 bases, J lost 10 bases, and 13 bases stayed unmatched. The CDR3 is 17 amino acids. The germline CDR1 and CDR2 sequences are GTSNPN and SVGIG (reference sequence). The CDR3 sequence is CAWSVQRDRVWGSPLHF. Written as DNA, the CDR3 is TGTGCCTGGAGTGTACAACGGGACAGGGTTTGGGGATCACCCCTCCACTTT.

The chain couples TRBV2 to TRBJ2-5, with D possibly being TRBD1 (5 bases). Trimming left V 4 bases short and J 5 bases short, with 23 bases between. The CDR3 has 17 residues. Looked up from germline, CDR1 is SNHLY and CDR2 is FYNNEI. The CDR3 sequence: CASSGIWGGPGVETQYF. CDR3 nucleotide sequence: TGTGCCAGCAGTGGGATCTGGGGCGGACCTGGTGTGGAGACCCAGTACTTC.